A selection of T cell receptor beta chains follows, all from one sample in a study of T cells in Graves' hyperthyroidism and ophthalmopathy. TCRdb analysed the multiplex PCR reads with MiXCR anew, one entry per CDR3 protein. The data hold over 450,000 distinct CDR3 sequences, with 15% to 20% observed a single time. Sequencing was carried out using blood. Receptors originate from a woman aged 18 to 35 with Graves' ophthalmopathy. CDR3s include the opening cysteine and the closing phenylalanine or tryptophan. A D gene is named only where the DNA matches it firmly. A clone size is listed for some rows: how often the clone was seen (once, few, many), or a class if it is expanded.

TRBJ2-1,-,TRBV7-6,many,TGTGCCAGCAGCTTAGAAGGCTCGTTGGATGAGCAGTTCTTC,CASSLEGSLDEQFF
TRBJ2-6,-,TRBV28,many,TGTGCCAGCAGTTTTGGGGGCGAGGCCAACGTCCTGACTTTC,CASSFGGEANVLTF
TRBJ1-1,TRBD1,TRBV20-1,-,TGCAGTCCGACCACAGGGGACGTTGTAGAAGCTTTCTTT,CSPTTGDVVEAFF
TRBJ2-7,-,TRBV5-5,-,TGTGCCAGCAGCTTGGGGCCGGACAGCGCCGGGGACGAGCAGTACTTC,CASSLGPDSAGDEQYF
TRBJ1-6,TRBD1,TRBV9,few,TGTGCCAGCAGCGTCGGGACAGGGTTTATGCAGTCACCCCTCCACTTT,CASSVGTGFMQSPLHF
TRBJ2-7,TRBD1,TRBV20-1,few,TGCAGTGCCACAAACGAGGGACAGCCAAAGAACGAGCAGTACTTC,CSATNEGQPKNEQYF
TRBJ1-5,TRBD1,TRBV19,-,TGTGCCAGTAGTCCACAGGACAGGGGGGATCAGCCCCAGCATTTT,CASSPQDRGDQPQHF
TRBJ2-7,-,TRBV7-2,many,TGTGCCAGCAGCTTAGCGGGGGGCGATGCCTACGAGCAGTACTTC,CASSLAGGDAYEQYF
TRBJ1-6,-,TRBV27,-,TGTGCCACTGAGGGCGGTCTTGATTCACCCCTCCACTTT,CATEGGLDSPLHF
TRBJ1-2,-,TRBV30,once,TGTGCCTGGAGTGTAAGGTTGGGAATCTATGGCTACACCTTC,CAWSVRLGIYGYTF
TRBJ2-1,-,TRBV6-5,many,TGTGCCAGCAGTTACTCGAGGTGGAATGAGCAGTTCTTC,CASSYSRWNEQFF
TRBJ2-7,TRBD1,TRBV7-9,few,TGTGCCAGCAGCTTAGGGGACAGGGGGCTTGACTACGAGCAGTACTTC,CASSLGDRGLDYEQYF
TRBJ1-2,-,TRBV20-1,-,TGCAGTGCTAGAGACGCAGGGCAAGCTAACTATGGCTACACCTTC,CSARDAGQANYGYTF
TRBJ1-1,-,TRBV7-9,many,TGTGCCAGCAGCCTCAGCTTAGCGGGGGAACGCACTGAAGCTTTCTTT,CASSLSLAGERTEAFF
TRBJ2-1,-,TRBV2,many,TGTGCCAGCAGACTTTCGTCGGGGAATGAGCAGTTCTTC,CASRLSSGNEQFF
TRBJ2-2,TRBD2,TRBV20-1,-,TGCAGTGCTAGAGATTTGTTTAAGATCCTAGCGGGGAACACCGGGGAGCTGTTTTTT,CSARDLFKILAGNTGELFF
TRBJ2-7,TRBD1,TRBV28,many,TGTGCCAGCAGCTGGACAGGTCCCTACGAGCAGTACTTC,CASSWTGPYEQYF
TRBJ1-6,-,TRBV28,many,TGTGCCAGCAGTCGAGGTTGGCGGGGGACACCCCTCCACTTT,CASSRGWRGTPLHF
TRBJ2-7,-,TRBV7-9,many,TGTGCCAGCGCTGGGGGGCAGCCTAGCAACGAGCAGTACTTC,CASAGGQPSNEQYF
TRBJ1-1,TRBD1,TRBV15,many,TGTGCCACCAGCGCCCGGACAGGGAACACTGAAGCTTTCTTT,CATSARTGNTEAFF
TRBJ2-5,TRBD1,TRBV27,-,TGTGCCAGCAGCTTAGACAGGGTATCGGAGACCCAGTACTTC,CASSLDRVSETQYF
TRBJ1-5,-,TRBV9,-,TGTGCCAGCAGCGTAGCGTGGGGTCAGCCCCAGCATTTT,CASSVAWGQPQHF
TRBJ1-2,TRBD1,TRBV29-1,-,TGCAGCGTGGACGAAATACAGGGGAACTATGGCTACACCTTC,CSVDEIQGNYGYTF
TRBJ2-5,-,TRBV27,many,TGTGCCAGCAGTCCCGAGGGGGCGGGAGACCCACAAGAGACCCAGTACTTC,CASSPEGAGDPQETQYF
TRBJ2-7,-,TRBV28,many,TGTGCTTTGGGGCCGCCTTACGAGCAGTACTTC,CALGPPYEQYF
TRBJ1-3,TRBD1,TRBV28,few,TGTGCCAGCAGTTTATACCCTGGGCCGGGACAGACATCTTACACCATATATTTT,CASSLYPGPGQTSYTIYF
TRBJ2-1,TRBD1,TRBV7-3,-,TGTGCCAGCAGCTTAGGTTCCGGGACAGGGGGCGCAGAGCAGTTCTTC,CASSLGSGTGGAEQFF
TRBJ2-7,TRBD1,TRBV13,-,TGTGCCAGCAGCTCACGAACCGAGACGACAGGGGGAAAGGATCCCTACGAGCAGTACTTC,CASSSRTETTGGKDPYEQYF
TRBJ2-3,-,TRBV9,-,TGTGCCAGCAGCGTAGAAGGCCTCACAGATACGCAGTATTTT,CASSVEGLTDTQYF
TRBJ1-2,TRBD1,TRBV7-9,few,TGTGCCAGCAGCGGACAGGATAACTATGGCTACACCTTC,CASSGQDNYGYTF
TRBJ2-3,-,TRBV4-1,many,TGCGCCAGCAGCCAAGTTTGGGTAATGGGCACAGATACGCAGTATTTT,CASSQVWVMGTDTQYF
TRBJ1-6,-,TRBV9,-,TGTGCCAGCAGCGTAGAGGGAAAGGAGAATTCACCCCTCCACTTT,CASSVEGKENSPLHF
TRBJ2-3,TRBD1,TRBV28,many,TGTGCCAGCAGTCTTCAGCCGGGACAGGGTGGCACAGATACGCAGTATTTT,CASSLQPGQGGTDTQYF
TRBJ1-2,-,TRBV30,many,TGTGCCTGGAGTGTACGAGGTACCGATGGCTACACCTTC,CAWSVRGTDGYTF
TRBJ2-7,-,TRBV4-1,few,TGCGCCAGCGGGGGGCCCACCACCTACGAGCAGTACTTC,CASGGPTTYEQYF
TRBJ2-5,-,TRBV9,few,TGTGCCAGCAGCGTAGGGGCAGGTCAAGAGACCCAGTACTTC,CASSVGAGQETQYF
TRBJ2-5,-,TRBV7-3,once,TGTGCCAGCAGCTTAAACGGGGGACGTCGGGAGACCCAGTACTTC,CASSLNGGRRETQYF
TRBJ2-7,TRBD2,TRBV2,-,TGTGCCAGCAGCCTACTAGCGGGAGGGCCTAGCTACGAGCAGTACTTC,CASSLLAGGPSYEQYF
TRBJ1-1,-,TRBV5-1,many,TGCGCCAGCAGCTTGGTGGGGAGAGGGGACACTGAAGCTTTCTTT,CASSLVGRGDTEAFF
TRBJ2-1,TRBD2,TRBV7-9,-,TGTGCCAGCAGCGACCCCGGGACTAGCGGAACCAATGAGCAGTTCTTC,CASSDPGTSGTNEQFF
TRBJ2-1,TRBD2,TRBV2,many,TGTGCCAGCAGTGAGGATAGCGGGAGGGCCGTAGATGAGCAGTTCTTC,CASSEDSGRAVDEQFF
TRBJ2-7,TRBD1,TRBV18,many,TGTGCCAGCTCAACGACAGGGCCCGAGCAGTACTTC,CASSTTGPEQYF
TRBJ1-5,TRBD1,TRBV5-1,-,TGCGCCAGCAGCGGGGGACAGGGGGTAGGACAGCCCCAGCATTTT,CASSGGQGVGQPQHF
TRBJ1-1,-,TRBV20-1,-,TGCAGTGCCTTCCCCGGGGGAGGTCTGCAGACTGAAGCTTTCTTT,CSAFPGGGLQTEAFF
TRBJ2-7,TRBD2,TRBV27,many,TGTGCCAGCAGTTTTGCGGGAGTACCCTACGAGCAGTACTTC,CASSFAGVPYEQYF
TRBJ2-2,-,TRBV20-1,few,TGCAGTGCCCCCCGGGACGCGAACACCGGGGAGCTGTTTTTT,CSAPRDANTGELFF
TRBJ1-2,TRBD1,TRBV7-2,many,TGTGCCAGCAGCCCGGACAGGGGGCAGAGTGGCTACACCTTC,CASSPDRGQSGYTF
TRBJ2-1,TRBD1,TRBV3-1,many,TGTGCCAGCAGCCAAGAATTTCGGGACAGGTACAATGAGCAGTTCTTC,CASSQEFRDRYNEQFF
TRBJ2-3,-,TRBV28,many,TGTGCCAGCAGTCTCCGGACTTCGTATACGCAGTATTTT,CASSLRTSYTQYF
TRBJ2-1,-,TRBV6-1,many,TGTGCCAGCAGTAAGGGTACAGGGGGGGGCCCTGAGCAGTTCTTC,CASSKGTGGGPEQFF
TRBJ1-5,-,TRBV3-1,-,TGTGCCAGCAGCCAAGATTCGGCCGGGAATCAGCCCCAGCATTTT,CASSQDSAGNQPQHF
TRBJ2-1,-,TRBV19,-,TGTGCCAGTAGTTTCGCTGATTACAATGAGCAGTTCTTC,CASSFADYNEQFF
TRBJ2-3,TRBD1,TRBV2,many,TGTGCCAGCAGCCGGGACAGGGATGTGCCAGATACGCAGTATTTT,CASSRDRDVPDTQYF
TRBJ1-1,-,TRBV12-3/TRBV12-4,many,TGTGCCAGCAGTTTCTGGAACACTGAAGCTTTCTTT,CASSFWNTEAFF
TRBJ1-1,-,TRBV20-1,many,TGCAGTGCGCTTAGGGGGGAAACTGAAGCTTTCTTT,CSALRGETEAFF
TRBJ2-2,-,TRBV9,many,TGTGCCAGCAGCCGTCCGAACGGAAGGAACACCGGGGAGCTGTTTTTT,CASSRPNGRNTGELFF
TRBJ1-1,-,TRBV30,many,TGTGCCTGGACTGAAGGATGGACTGAAGCTTTCTTT,CAWTEGWTEAFF
TRBJ1-1,-,TRBV3-1,few,TGTGCCAGCAGCCAAGGGGACGTCGCGGGGGCTTTCTTT,CASSQGDVAGAFF
TRBJ1-4,-,TRBV6-1,-,TGTGCCAGCAGTCTTCACTCCCGGGACATCAATGAAAAACTGTTTTTT,CASSLHSRDINEKLFF